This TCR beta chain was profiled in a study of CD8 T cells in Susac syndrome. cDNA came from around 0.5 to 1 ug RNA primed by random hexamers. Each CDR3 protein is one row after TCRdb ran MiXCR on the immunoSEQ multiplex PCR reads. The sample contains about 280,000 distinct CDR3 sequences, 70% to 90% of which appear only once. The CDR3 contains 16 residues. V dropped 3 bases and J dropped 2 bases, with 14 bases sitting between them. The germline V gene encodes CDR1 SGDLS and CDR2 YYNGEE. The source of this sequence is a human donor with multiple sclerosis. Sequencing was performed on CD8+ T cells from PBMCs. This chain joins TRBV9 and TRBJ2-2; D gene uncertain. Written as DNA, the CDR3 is TGTGCCAGCAGCGCAGACTTCCACCCAAACACCGGGGAGCTGTTTTTT. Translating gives CASSADFHPNTGELFF.